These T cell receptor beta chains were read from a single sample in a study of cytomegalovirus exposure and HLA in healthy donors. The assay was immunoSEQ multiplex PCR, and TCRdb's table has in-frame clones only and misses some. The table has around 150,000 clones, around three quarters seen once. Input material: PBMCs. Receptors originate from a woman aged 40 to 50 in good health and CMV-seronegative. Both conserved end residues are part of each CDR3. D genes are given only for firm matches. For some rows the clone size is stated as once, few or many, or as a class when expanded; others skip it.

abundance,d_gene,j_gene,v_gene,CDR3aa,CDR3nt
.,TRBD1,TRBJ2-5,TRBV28,CASSGLGQVQETQYF,TGTGCCAGCAGTGGTCTCGGACAGGTCCAAGAGACCCAGTACTTC
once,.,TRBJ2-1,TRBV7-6,CASSLPYNEQFF,TGTGCCAGCAGTCTACCCTACAATGAGCAGTTCTTC
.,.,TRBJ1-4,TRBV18,CASSLSGTLTGTTNEKLFF,TGTGCCAGCTCACTTTCTGGGACATTGACGGGGACAACTAATGAAAAACTGTTTTTT
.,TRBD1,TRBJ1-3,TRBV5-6,CASSFLGGINTIYF,TGTGCCAGCAGCTTTCTAGGGGGCATCAACACCATATATTTT
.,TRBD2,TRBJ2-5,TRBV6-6,CASSWTSGEETQYF,TGTGCCAGCAGTTGGACTAGCGGAGAAGAGACCCAGTACTTC
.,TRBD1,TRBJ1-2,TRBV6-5,CASSYPGQGREGYTF,TGTGCCAGCAGTTACCCCGGACAGGGACGGGAAGGCTACACCTTC
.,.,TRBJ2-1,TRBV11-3,CASSSERVSSYNEQFF,TGTGCCAGCAGCTCTGAGCGGGTTAGCTCCTACAATGAGCAGTTCTTC
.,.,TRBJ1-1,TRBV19,CASTEMNTEAFF,TGTGCCAGTACTGAGATGAACACTGAAGCTTTCTTT
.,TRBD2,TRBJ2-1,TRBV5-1,CASSEGTSGRVLINEQFF,TGCGCCAGCAGCGAGGGGACTAGCGGGAGGGTCTTGATCAATGAGCAGTTCTTC
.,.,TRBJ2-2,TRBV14,CASSQDLRAGELFF,TGTGCCAGCAGCCAAGATCTCAGGGCCGGGGAGCTGTTTTTT
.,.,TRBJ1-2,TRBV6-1,CASSVFRSGVEGYTF,TGTGCCAGCAGTGTTTTTAGATCGGGGGTTGAGGGCTACACCTTC
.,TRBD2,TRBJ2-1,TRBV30,CAWSSGLAGGDEQFF,TGTGCCTGGAGTTCCGGACTAGCGGGAGGGGATGAGCAGTTCTTC
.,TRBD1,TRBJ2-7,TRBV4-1,CASSQEGLGGHYEQYF,TGCGCCAGCAGCCAAGAGGGTCTAGGGGGCCACTACGAGCAGTACTTC
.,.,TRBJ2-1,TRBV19,CASSPGEINEQFF,TGTGCCAGTAGCCCCGGTGAGATCAATGAGCAGTTCTTC
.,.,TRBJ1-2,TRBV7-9,CASSPTGDGYTF,TGTGCCAGCAGCCCGACAGGTGATGGCTACACCTTC
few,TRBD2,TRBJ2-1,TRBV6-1,CASSVLLAGGKNEQFF,TGTGCCAGCAGTGTTCTTCTAGCGGGAGGAAAGAATGAGCAGTTCTTC
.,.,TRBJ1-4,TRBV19,CATAGQGNEKLFF,TGTGCCACCGCGGGGCAGGGTAATGAAAAACTGTTTTTT
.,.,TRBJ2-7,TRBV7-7,CASSSGLDSYEQYF,TGTGCTAGCAGCTCAGGACTGGACTCCTACGAGCAGTACTTC
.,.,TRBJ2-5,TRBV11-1,CASSLSHRETQYF,TGTGCCAGCAGCCTAAGCCACCGGGAGACCCAGTACTTC
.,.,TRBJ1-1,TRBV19,CASIRRDVTEAFF,TGTGCCAGTATTAGGAGGGATGTCACTGAAGCTTTCTTT
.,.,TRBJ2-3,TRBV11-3,CASSLSGATDTQYF,TGTGCCAGCAGCCTTAGCGGAGCCACAGATACGCAGTATTTT
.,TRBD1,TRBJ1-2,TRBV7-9,CASSSQGGGGYGYTF,TGTGCCAGCAGCTCTCAGGGGGGAGGCGGCTATGGCTACACCTTC
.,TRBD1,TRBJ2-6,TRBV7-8,CASSLQGQYFSGANVLTF,TGTGCCAGCAGCCTACAGGGACAGTACTTCTCTGGGGCCAACGTCCTGACTTTC
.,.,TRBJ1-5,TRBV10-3,CAISETANQPQHF,TGTGCCATCAGTGAGACAGCAAATCAGCCCCAGCATTTT
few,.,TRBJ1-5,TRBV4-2,CASSQETGRESNQPQHF,TGTGCCAGCAGCCAAGAAACAGGGAGGGAGAGCAATCAGCCCCAGCATTTT
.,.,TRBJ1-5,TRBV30,CAWSVGAPGNQPQHF,TGTGCCTGGAGTGTAGGGGCTCCCGGGAATCAGCCCCAGCATTTT
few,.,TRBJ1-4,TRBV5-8,CASSPGAEVGEKLFF,TGTGCCAGCAGCCCTGGCGCGGAGGTAGGTGAAAAACTGTTTTTT
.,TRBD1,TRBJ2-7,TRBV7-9,CASSPGQGASLNEQYF,TGTGCCAGCAGCCCGGGACAGGGGGCGTCTCTGAACGAGCAGTACTTC
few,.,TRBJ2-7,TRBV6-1,CASSEIGGGVIISYEQYF,TGTGCCAGCAGTGAAATTGGAGGAGGGGTCATAATCTCCTACGAGCAGTACTTC
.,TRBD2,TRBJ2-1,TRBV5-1,CASSNEGGLDFDEQFF,TGCGCCAGCAGCAACGAAGGGGGACTAGATTTCGATGAGCAGTTCTTC
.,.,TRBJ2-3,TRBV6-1,CASSDLGGTSTDTQYF,TGTGCCAGCAGTGACCTCGGCGGAACTAGCACAGATACGCAGTATTTT
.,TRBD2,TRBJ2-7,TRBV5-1,CASSLGLAVTEQYF,TGCGCCAGCAGCTTGGGACTAGCGGTTACCGAGCAGTACTTC
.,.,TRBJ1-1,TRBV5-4,CASSLATGMNTEAFF,TGTGCCAGCAGCTTGGCTACAGGGATGAACACTGAAGCTTTCTTT
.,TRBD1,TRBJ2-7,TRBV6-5,CASSREGTASYEQYF,TGTGCCAGCAGTAGAGAAGGGACAGCCTCCTACGAGCAGTACTTC
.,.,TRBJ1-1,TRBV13,CASSLRRGGSRTEAFF,TGTGCCAGCAGCTTGAGGCGGGGCGGCAGTCGGACTGAAGCTTTCTTT
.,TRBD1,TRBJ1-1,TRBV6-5,CASSRDRGSTEAFF,TGTGCCAGCTCCAGGGACAGGGGAAGCACTGAAGCTTTCTTT
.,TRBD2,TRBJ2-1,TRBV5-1,CASSLGVTSGTSYNEQFF,TGCGCCAGCAGCTTGGGTGTGACTAGCGGCACCTCCTACAATGAGCAGTTCTTC
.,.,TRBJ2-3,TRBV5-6,CASSTEIQAGTDTQYF,TGTGCCAGCAGCACTGAAATCCAAGCGGGCACAGATACGCAGTATTTT
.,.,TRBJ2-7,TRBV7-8,CASSLDGVGYEQYF,TGTGCCAGCAGCTTAGACGGGGTAGGCTACGAGCAGTACTTC
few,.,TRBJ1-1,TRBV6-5,CASRRTGEGNTEAFF,TGTGCCAGCAGGCGAACGGGCGAGGGGAACACTGAAGCTTTCTTT
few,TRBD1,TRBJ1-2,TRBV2,CASSEFGTGGFGYTF,TGTGCCAGCAGTGAATTTGGGACAGGGGGTTTTGGCTACACCTTC
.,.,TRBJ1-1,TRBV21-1,CASTPLTLTGNTEAFF,TGTGCCAGCACCCCCCTTACCTTGACAGGGAACACTGAAGCTTTCTTT
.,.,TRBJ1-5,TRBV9,CASSQQGLGQPQHF,TGTGCCAGCAGTCAGCAGGGATTGGGACAGCCCCAGCATTTT
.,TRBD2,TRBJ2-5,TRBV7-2,CASSLGGEGWQTQYF,TGTGCCAGCAGCTTAGGTGGGGAGGGGTGGCAGACCCAGTACTTC
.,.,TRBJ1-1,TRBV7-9,CASSRREGLGAFF,TGTGCCAGCAGCCGGCGGGAGGGCCTGGGGGCTTTCTTT
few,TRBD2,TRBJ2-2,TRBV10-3,CAISVSGRGRGSNTGELFF,TGTGCCATCAGTGTAAGCGGGAGGGGCCGTGGTTCGAACACCGGGGAGCTGTTTTTT
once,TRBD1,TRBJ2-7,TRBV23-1,CASSPTGGGYEQYF,TGCGCCAGCAGTCCGACAGGGGGCGGATACGAGCAGTACTTC
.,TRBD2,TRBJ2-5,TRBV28,CASYTIAGGRETQYF,TGTGCCAGCTATACTATAGCGGGAGGGCGTGAGACCCAGTACTTC
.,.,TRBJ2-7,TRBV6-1,CASSEALQLVAGLEQYF,TGTGCCAGCAGTGAAGCGCTTCAACTAGTCGCCGGCCTCGAGCAGTACTTC